Detailed here is one T cell receptor beta chain. The target of this receptor is not known. Base qualities are not recorded, but no much larger clone differs from it by a single base. Taken from the germline V gene, the CDR1 and CDR2 loops are SGHTA and FQGNSA. V is reduced by 5 bases and J by 2 bases, leaving a spacing of 13 bases between them. From the cysteine up to the phenylalanine, the CDR3 has a length of 14 residues. The read is trimmed to its CDR3 DNA, 42 bases read in frame from base 1. These data belong to a study of T cell responses to AZD1222 COVID-19 vaccine (TCRdb year 2021). About the full investigation: A total of 233 trial participants underwent TCR sequencing, of whom about 200 received two doses of AZD1222 and about 26 received two doses of the MenACWY control vaccine. Trial participants were enrolled into age subgroups of 18-55, 56-69 and 70-plus years, which contained about 150, 27 and 61 TCR-sequenced participants, respectively.

This specimen's time point label, interpreted: baseline before first vaccination. Per the publication, the treatment or condition label means: meningococcal conjugate vaccine given as trial control. Vaccinee samples came from UK trials COV001 and COV002, including a single-blind randomized controlled phase 2/3 trial of AZD1222 (ChAdOx1 nCoV-19) in healthy adults. Trial participant PBMC samples were collected at day 0 and day 28 after the second dose for TCRbeta chain sequencing. The CDR3 regions of human TCRbeta chains were analyzed by immunosequencing. Per the authors' processing: TCRs in the repertoires were compared against a reference library of SARS-CoV-2-specific TCRs that had been generated with the MIRA antigen-specificity platform. Breadth meant the fraction of unique TCRs that were SARS-CoV-2-associated, whereas depth meant the fraction of total T cells that were SARS-CoV-2-associated. Using the MIRA data, each spike-specific TCR was mapped to the spike region that the TCR reacts to and placed in a CD4 or CD8 class. Log10-transformed breadth and depth values were compared by one-way ANOVA with Sidak's multiple comparisons tests. Entries here come from immuneACCESS through TCRdb and include only in-frame sequences with V and J called. Some clones fail to appear in such tables; in the studies checked, an unresolved V gene covers under half of the shortfall, and the cause of the remainder is unknown. The DNA was the basis for D and trimming; V, J and clone size are from that table. This sample holds more than 70,000 clones; around 90% were observed only once. The leading ten clones occupy 5% of the sample.

Study-wide findings and limitations: In the small 56-69-year group, the increase in depth fell short of significance, most likely because of low power. Nearly half of unique spike-specific TCRs reportedly recognized epitopes outside regions mutated in the B.1.351 and B.1.1.7 variants. No day 14 peak-response samples were available, so repertoires were characterized only after the peak T cell response. Conclusions about previously exposed vaccinees are limited because only six or seven AZD1222 recipients were SARS-CoV-2 seropositive at baseline. Participants were mostly white British and included more females than males, and it was suggested by the authors that clonal diversity may have been underestimated. The vaccine-associated CD4 TCRs covered the entire spike protein, and the dominant responses fell in regions 160-218 and 743-854. A significant rise in spike-specific TCR breadth and depth was observed after two AZD1222 doses relative to day 0 and relative to MenACWY recipients.

Sequenced material: peripheral blood, taken on day 0 of MenACWY control vaccination. The origin of this receptor is an adult in good health. The rearranged chain carries TRBV7-2 and TRBJ2-7; the D gene is unclear. The bases are TGTGCCAGCAGCCCGAGACAAGCAACCTACGAGCAGTACTTC. Its product reads: CASSPRQATYEQYF.